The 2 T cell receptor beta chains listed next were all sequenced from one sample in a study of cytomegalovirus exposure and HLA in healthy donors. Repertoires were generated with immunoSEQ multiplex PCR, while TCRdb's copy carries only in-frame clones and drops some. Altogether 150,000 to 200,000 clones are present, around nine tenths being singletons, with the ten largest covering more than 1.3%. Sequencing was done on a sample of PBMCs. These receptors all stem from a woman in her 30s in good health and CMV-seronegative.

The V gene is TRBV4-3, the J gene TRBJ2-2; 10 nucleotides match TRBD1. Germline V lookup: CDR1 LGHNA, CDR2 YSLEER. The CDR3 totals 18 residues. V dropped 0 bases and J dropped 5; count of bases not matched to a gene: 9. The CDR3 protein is CASSQDRLDRGLTGELFF. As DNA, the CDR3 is TGCGCCAGCAGCCAAGATAGGCTCGACAGGGGGCTGACCGGGGAGCTGTTTTTT.

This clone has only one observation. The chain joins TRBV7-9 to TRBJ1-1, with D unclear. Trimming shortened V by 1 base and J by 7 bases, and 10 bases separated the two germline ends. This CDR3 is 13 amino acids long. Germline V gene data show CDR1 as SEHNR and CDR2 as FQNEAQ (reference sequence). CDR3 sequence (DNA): TGTGCCAGCAGCTTAGACACTATAGGTGAAGCTTTCTTT. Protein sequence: CASSLDTIGEAFF.